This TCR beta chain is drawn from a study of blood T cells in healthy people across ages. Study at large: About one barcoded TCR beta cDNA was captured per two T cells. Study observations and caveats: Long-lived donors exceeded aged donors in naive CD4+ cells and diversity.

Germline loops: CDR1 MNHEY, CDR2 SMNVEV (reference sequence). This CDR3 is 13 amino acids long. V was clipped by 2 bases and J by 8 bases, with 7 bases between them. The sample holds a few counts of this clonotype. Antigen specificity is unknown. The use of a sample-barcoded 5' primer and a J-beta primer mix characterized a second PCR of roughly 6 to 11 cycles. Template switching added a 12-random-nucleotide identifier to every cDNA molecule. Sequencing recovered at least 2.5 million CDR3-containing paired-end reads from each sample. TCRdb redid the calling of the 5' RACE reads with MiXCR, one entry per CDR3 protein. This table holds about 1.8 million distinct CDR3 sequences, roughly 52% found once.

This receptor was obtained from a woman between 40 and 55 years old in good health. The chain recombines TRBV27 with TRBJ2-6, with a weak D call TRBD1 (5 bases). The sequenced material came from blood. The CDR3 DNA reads TGTGCCAGCAGTTTACAGGGTTCCAACGTCCTGACTTTC. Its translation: CASSLQGSNVLTF.